A single sample is the source of the 20 T cell receptor beta chains below, sequenced in a study of T cell responses to AZD1222 COVID-19 vaccine. Here immunoSEQ multiplex PCR was the method, and the copy in TCRdb shows in-frame clones only, minus some. The table includes about 42,000 clones, approximately 88% detected once. Here the sequenced sample was peripheral blood, taken 28 days after the second AZD1222 dose. Receptors originate from an adult who received the AZD1222 COVID-19 vaccine.

The CDR3 sequence is CASSLAVRPTDTQYF. The CDR3 DNA follows: TGCGCCAGCAGCTTGGCGGTGCGGCCCACAGATACGCAGTATTTT. The rearrangement uses TRBV5-1 and TRBJ2-3; D unresolved. The CDR3 is made up of 15 amino acids. V was cut by 0 bases and J by 2 bases, with 10 bases left in between. Germline-derived CDR1 and CDR2 are SGHRS and YFSETQ.

This clone appeared once. The chain recombines TRBV14 with TRBJ2-7; 7 nucleotides agree with TRBD1. The CDR3 has 16 amino acids. The V gene's germline CDR1 is SGHDN and CDR2 FVKESK. V trimming: 4 bases; J trimming: 3 bases; junction bases outside the gene matches: 12. This CDR3 is CASSRTGTAFHYEQYF. DNA for the CDR3: TGTGCCAGCAGCCGAACCGGGACAGCTTTCCACTACGAGCAGTACTTC.

This clone was observed a handful of times. This rearrangement joins TRBV23-1 to TRBJ1-5, with TRBD1 as a possible D gene (5 bases). TRBV23-1 is labeled an ORF, and its function is uncertain. Trimming stripped 4 bases from V and 0 bases from J, with 16 bases between. CDR3 length: 17 residues. The CDR3 DNA reads as TGCGCCAGCAGTCCCAAAAATAGGGGAAATAGCAATCAGCCCCAGCATTTT. Translated, it gives CASSPKNRGNSNQPQHF.

For the CDR3, the DNA is TGTGCCAGCAGCCAAGGGAGAGGGTCACCCCTCCACTTT. Its translation: CASSQGRGSPLHF. V is TRBV3-1 (or the pseudogene TRBV3-2) and J is TRBJ1-6; D gene unclear. Germline CDR1 LGHDT, CDR2 YNNKEL (reference sequence). The germline V and J ends were trimmed by 1 base and 10 bases, with 8 bases remaining between them. The CDR3 contains 13 residues.

This chain joins TRBV5-4 and TRBJ2-1; 7 bases agree with TRBD2. The CDR3 sequence is 15 residues long. The V and J ends lost 4 bases and 1 base, in that order; junction bases with no gene match: 5. From germline, CDR1 is SGHNT and CDR2 YYREEE (reference sequence). As DNA, the CDR3 is TGTGCCAGCAGCCCCGGACTAGATTCCTACAATGAGCAGTTCTTC. This encodes CASSPGLDSYNEQFF.

CDR3 amino acids: CASSLEVSGNYGYTF. The CDR3 coding sequence is TGTGCCAGCAGCTTGGAAGTGTCAGGGAACTATGGCTACACCTTC. The chain carries TRBV5-4 and TRBJ1-2; TRBD1 might be the D (5 bases). This CDR3 region has 15 residues. Trimming shortened V by 0 bases and J by 2 bases, and 11 bases separated the two germline ends. Germline V gene data show CDR1 as SGHNT and CDR2 as YYREEE (reference sequence).

The chain uses TRBV19 and TRBJ2-1; 7 bases line up with TRBD1. V was pared by 4 bases and J by 4 bases, with 4 bases of the junction left unmatched. This CDR3 region has 14 residues. Germline V lookup: CDR1 LNHDA, CDR2 SQIVND (reference sequence). This CDR3 reads CASSTNRGYNEQFF. Here the CDR3 DNA reads TGTGCCAGTAGTACGAACAGGGGTTACAATGAGCAGTTCTTC. The full variable domain, with the rest looked up from reference TRBV19 and TRBJ2-1, is DGGITQSPKYLFRKEGQNVTLSCEQNLNHDAMYWYRQDPGQGLRLIYYSQIVNDFQKGDIAEGYSVSREKKESFPLTVTSAQKNPTAFYLCASSTNRGYNEQFFGPGTRLTVL.

In DNA form, the CDR3 reads TGCGCCAGCAGCCGGGGGATTAGGACAGGGGCCACCTCTGGAAACACCATATATTTT. Residues: CASSRGIRTGATSGNTIYF. The chain couples TRBV5-1 to TRBJ1-3, with 9 bases lining up with TRBD1. CDR3 length: 19 residues. The germline V gene has CDR1 SGHRS and CDR2 YFSETQ. V lost 4 bases, J lost 0 bases, and 14 bases stayed unmatched.

The J gene is TRBJ1-2, the V gene TRBV5-1, with D uncertain. Per the germline V gene, CDR1 is SGHRS and CDR2 is YFSETQ. V was trimmed by 0 bases and J by 10 bases, leaving 16 bases between them. The CDR3 has 14 residues. CDR3 nucleotide sequence: TGCGCCAGCAGCTTGGCCAATGGAGGGAGATACTACACCTTC. It is translated as CASSLANGGRYYTF.

The rearrangement joins TRBV6-1 to TRBJ2-1; D possibly corresponds to TRBD2 (6 bases). Germline V gene sequence: CDR1 MNHNS, CDR2 SASEGT. The CDR3 has 14 residues. The V end was cut by 0 bases, the J end by 7 bases, with 10 bases between. DNA for the CDR3: TGTGCCAGCAGTGAAGCGGCGGGGCGTAATGAGCAGTTCTTC. It translates to CASSEAAGRNEQFF.

The V call is TRBV5-6, the J call TRBJ1-2, with 10 positions matching TRBD1. The V segment lost 4 bases and the J segment 2 bases; nucleotides outside the gene matches: 11. The germline V gene has CDR1 SGHDT and CDR2 YYEEEE. The CDR3 is 17 residues long. The CDR3 spells CASSPGTGAMLNYGYTF. CDR3 nucleotide sequence: TGTGCCAGCAGCCCAGGGACAGGGGCCATGCTCAACTATGGCTACACCTTC.

This clone was recorded once. The J gene is TRBJ1-6, the V gene TRBV7-3, with D perhaps matching TRBD1 (5 bases). The CDR3 spans 13 residues. From germline, CDR1 is SGHTA and CDR2 FQGTGA. Trimming pared 1 base from V and 7 bases from J, leaving 5 bases between. CDR3 sequence: CASSLRGNSPLHF. The CDR3 nucleotides read TGTGCCAGCAGCTTAAGGGGGAATTCACCCCTCCACTTT.

This clone was counted a single time. Here the CDR3 reads CASSTTLTTYEQYF. The CDR3 DNA reads as TGTGCCAGCAGCACTACCCTCACGACCTACGAGCAGTACTTC. The V and J genes are TRBV9 and TRBJ2-7; D uncertain. Germline V gives CDR1 SGDLS, CDR2 YYNGEE. This CDR3 is 14 amino acids long. Trimming removed 4 bases at V and 2 bases at J, with 13 bases between. The full variable domain, with the rest looked up from reference TRBV9 and TRBJ2-7, is DSGVTQTPKHLITATGQRVTLRCSPRSGDLSVYWYQQSLDQGLQFLIQYYNGEERAKGNILERFSAQQFPDLHSELNLSSLELGDSALYFCASSTTLTTYEQYFGPGTRLTVT.

The chain has TRBV7-2 and TRBJ2-1, with D possibly matching TRBD2 (6 bases). V gave up 4 bases and J gave up 2 bases, with 15 bases separating them. The CDR3 has 16 amino acids. Looked up from germline, CDR1 is SGHTA and CDR2 is FQGNSA. CDR3 region: CASSYRLEGAYNEQFF. CDR3 sequence (DNA): TGTGCCAGCAGCTATAGACTAGAAGGCGCCTACAATGAGCAGTTCTTC. Complete variable domain (other parts from reference TRBV7-2 and TRBJ2-1): GAGVSQSPSNKVTEKGKDVELRCDPISGHTALYWYRQSLGQGLEFLIYFQGNSAPDKSGLPSDRFSAERTGGSVSTLTIQRTQQEDSAVYLCASSYRLEGAYNEQFFGPGTRLTVL.

The sample holds a few counts of this clone. CDR3 loop: CASSPPGQPSGYTF. CDR3 sequence (DNA): TGTGCCAGCAGCCCCCCGGGACAGCCCAGCGGCTACACCTTC. The gene calls are TRBV7-9 and TRBJ1-2; 7 nucleotides match TRBD1. Germline CDR1 reads SEHNR; CDR2 reads FQNEAQ (reference sequence). Unmatched junction bases numbered 11, after V lost 5 bases and J lost 8 bases. This CDR3 has 14 amino acids.

The chain joins TRBV9 to TRBJ1-1; D is uncertain. CDR3 size: 15 residues. Looked up from germline, CDR1 is SGDLS and CDR2 is YYNGEE. Trimming took 2 bases from V and 1 from J, leaving 12 bases between them. For the CDR3, the DNA is TGTGCCAGCAGCGTTACCCGAGGAGGGAACACTGAAGCTTTCTTT. It specifies CASSVTRGGNTEAFF.

In DNA form, the CDR3 reads TGTGCCAGCAGCTTAGTTGCAGATACGCAGTATTTT. It specifies CASSLVADTQYF. The chain uses TRBV7-9 and TRBJ2-3, with D unresolved. Germline CDR1 and CDR2: SEHNR and FQNEAQ (reference sequence). The CDR3 covers 12 residues. The V gene lost 1 base and the J gene lost 4 bases, with 3 bases spanning the gap.

This chain joins TRBV25-1 and TRBJ1-1; 8 nucleotides line up with TRBD1. J lost 7 bases, V lost 0 bases, and 4 bases had no gene match. Germline lookup yields CDR1 MGHDK and CDR2 SYGVNS. This CDR3 region has 14 residues. The CDR3 coding sequence is TGTGCCAGCAGTGAATACGGACAGGGATATGAAGCTTTCTTT. This translates into CASSEYGQGYEAFF.

V and J are TRBV5-1 and TRBJ2-3; 7 nucleotides agree with TRBD2. Trimming at V came to 4 bases and at J to 0 bases, leaving 11 bases not matched to a gene. The CDR3 sequence is 17 residues long. The V gene's germline CDR1 is SGHRS and CDR2 YFSETQ. The CDR3 spells CASSGLGAGPSTDTQYF. The CDR3 DNA follows: TGCGCCAGCAGCGGATTGGGAGCGGGGCCTAGCACAGATACGCAGTATTTT.

This chain joins TRBV19 and TRBJ1-5; no reliable D call. Between the trimmed V and J ends, which lost 5 bases and 4 bases, there was a span of 9 bases. Germline CDR1 is LNHDA and CDR2 is SQIVND (reference sequence). The CDR3 is 13 residues long. The CDR3 nucleotides read TGTGCCAGTAGTCTTAAGAGTAATCAGCCCCAGCATTTT. This translates into CASSLKSNQPQHF. Full variable domain (outside the CDR3, taken from reference TRBV19 and TRBJ1-5): DGGITQSPKYLFRKEGQNVTLSCEQNLNHDAMYWYRQDPGQGLRLIYYSQIVNDFQKGDIAEGYSVSREKKESFPLTVTSAQKNPTAFYLCASSLKSNQPQHFGDGTRLSIL.